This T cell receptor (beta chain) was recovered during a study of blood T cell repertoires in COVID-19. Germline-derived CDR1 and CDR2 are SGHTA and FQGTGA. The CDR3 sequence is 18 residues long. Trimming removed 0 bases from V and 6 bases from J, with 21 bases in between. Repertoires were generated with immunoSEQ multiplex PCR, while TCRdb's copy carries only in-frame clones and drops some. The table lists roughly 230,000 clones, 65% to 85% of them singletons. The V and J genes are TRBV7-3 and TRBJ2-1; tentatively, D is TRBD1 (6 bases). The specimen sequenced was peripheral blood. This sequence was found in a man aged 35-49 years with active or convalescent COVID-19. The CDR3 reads CASSLTYGSRDNSNEQFF. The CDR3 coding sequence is TGTGCCAGCAGCTTAACCTACGGCTCCCGGGACAACTCCAATGAGCAGTTCTTC. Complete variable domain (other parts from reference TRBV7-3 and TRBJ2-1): GAGVSQTPSNKVTEKGKYVELRCDPISGHTALYWYRQSLGQGPEFLIYFQGTGAADDSGLPNDRFFAVRPEGSVSTLKIQRTERGDSAVYLCASSLTYGSRDNSNEQFFGPGTRLTVL.